These T cell receptor beta chains were read from a single sample in a study of early T cells in non-severe SARS-CoV-2 infection. Each CDR3 protein gets one entry after TCRdb re-called the 5' RACE reads with MiXCR. The sample has around 84,000 distinct CDR3 sequences, around 10% seen once. The sequenced sample was whole blood. The source is an adult who was a healthcare worker with PCR-confirmed SARS-CoV-2 infection or an uninfected control (not recorded which). The CDR3 runs from the conserved cysteine through the conserved F or W. D genes are given only for firm matches. Size tells how often a clone was seen (once, few, many) or the class of an expanded clone, and some rows leave it out.

clone_size j_call v_call d_call cdr3_aa cdr3_nt
many TRBJ1-1 TRBV12-3/TRBV12-4 TRBD1 CASKQQGVKTEAFF TGTGCCAGCAAACAACAGGGGGTAAAGACTGAAGCTTTCTTT
few TRBJ1-1 TRBV5-1 TRBD1 CASSFGRAGDRGSKAGLNPEAFF TGCGCCAGCAGCTTTGGGAGGGCAGGGGACAGGGGAAGCAAGGCGGGACTAAATCCTGAAGCTTTCTTT
few TRBJ2-7 TRBV7-2 TRBD1 CASSLGGTGHEQYF TGTGCCAGCAGCTTAGGCGGGACAGGTCACGAGCAGTACTTC
many TRBJ2-7 TRBV7-2 NA CASSLVGVYGTSYEQYF TGTGCCAGCAGCTTAGTGGGGGTGTACGGGACCTCCTACGAGCAGTACTTC
many TRBJ2-7 TRBV20-1 NA CSASAIFLGPRNEQYF TGCAGTGCTAGCGCTATTTTTCTTGGACCTCGGAACGAGCAGTACTTC
NA TRBJ2-4 TRBV10-3 NA CAISDPSAAKNIQYF TGTGCCATCAGTGACCCTAGCGCGGCTAAAAACATTCAGTACTTC
NA TRBJ2-1 TRBV21-1 NA CASSKGTGGNEQFF TGTGCCAGCAGCAAAGGGACAGGGGGCAATGAGCAGTTCTTC
few TRBJ2-3 TRBV25-1 NA CASSEPTGTDTQYF TGTGCCAGCAGTGAACCAACAGGGACAGATACGCAGTATTTT
few TRBJ1-1 TRBV29-1 NA CSVTRGGAFAEAFF TGCAGCGTTACTAGAGGGGGGGCTTTTGCTGAAGCTTTCTTT
NA TRBJ1-1 TRBV3-1 NA CASSQSSPGLNTEVFF TGTGCCAGCAGCCAAAGCTCACCGGGTCTGAACACTGAAGTTTTCTTT
many TRBJ2-2 TRBV5-4 TRBD2 CASSLDRETVGLAGEGHTGELFF TGTGCCAGCAGCCTAGACAGGGAAACGGTGGGACTAGCGGGAGAGGGGCACACCGGGGAGCTGTTTTTT
NA TRBJ2-1 TRBV29-1 NA CSVEGGLRDPTAPEQFF TGCAGCGTTGAAGGGGGATTACGGGACCCAACCGCCCCTGAGCAGTTCTTC
NA TRBJ2-5 TRBV7-9 NA CASSHRDGQETQYF TGTGCCAGCAGCCACCGGGACGGACAAGAGACCCAGTACTTC
NA TRBJ2-5 TRBV2 TRBD2 CASSVQSSGPYSETQYF TGTGCCAGCAGTGTTCAGTCTAGCGGCCCCTATTCGGAGACCCAGTACTTC
NA TRBJ2-7 TRBV28 NA CASSRGGPEQYF TGTGCCAGCAGCCGTGGGGGTCCCGAGCAGTACTTC
many TRBJ2-1 TRBV29-1 TRBD2 CSGLAGESEQFF TGCAGCGGACTAGCGGGGGAAAGTGAGCAGTTCTTC
few TRBJ2-5 TRBV19 TRBD1 CASSADRGWETQYF TGTGCCAGTAGTGCCGACAGGGGCTGGGAGACCCAGTACTTC
few TRBJ1-5 TRBV19 NA CASSTINPNQPQHF TGTGCCAGTAGTACGATCAACCCCAATCAGCCCCAGCATTTT